Presented here are 6 T cell receptor beta chains from one specimen sequenced in a study of Tregs in tolerant kidney transplant recipients. Generated by immunoSEQ multiplex PCR, the TCRdb table keeps only in-frame clones and is missing some. Altogether approximately 66,000 clones are present, approximately 83% being singletons, with the ten largest covering around 1.9%. This material consisted of Tregs from blood, taken before the transplant. These receptors came from a human donor who received a combined kidney and bone marrow transplant.

The J gene is TRBJ1-1, the V gene TRBV12-5; D uncertain. CDR1 LGHNT and CDR2 FRNRAP come from the germline V gene. The CDR3 covers 13 residues. Trimming took 2 bases from V and 3 from J, leaving 7 bases between them. The chain's CDR3 is CASGLLGDTEAFF. CDR3 bases: TGTGCTAGTGGTTTGCTCGGCGACACTGAAGCTTTCTTT.

The chain links TRBV7-9 to TRBJ1-2, with D possibly being TRBD1 (6 bases). There are 18 residues in the CDR3. Germline-derived CDR1 and CDR2 are SEHNR and FQNEAQ (reference sequence). Deletions cut 5 bases from V and 4 bases from J, with 26 bases between. Written as DNA, the CDR3 is TGTGCCAGCAGCCCCCCTGTAGGGACATATCTAGGGGGCTATGGCTACACCTTC. It specifies CASSPPVGTYLGGYGYTF.

The chain couples TRBV5-1 to TRBJ2-3; D is unclear. V lost 5 bases and J lost 1, with 2 bases in between. The CDR3 runs 11 residues. Per germline, CDR1 SGHRS and CDR2 YFSETQ. The CDR3 loop is CASRGTDTQYF. CDR3 DNA: TGCGCCAGCAGAGGCACAGATACGCAGTATTTT. Complete variable domain (other parts from reference TRBV5-1 and TRBJ2-3): KAGVTQTPRYLIKTRGQQVTLSCSPISGHRSVSWYQQTPGQGLQFLFEYFSETQRNKGNFPGRFSGRQFSNSRSEMNVSTLELGDSALYLCASRGTDTQYFGPGTRLTVL.

V and J are TRBV2 and TRBJ2-3; D may be TRBD2 (5 bases). The CDR3 length is 12 residues. V was pared by 6 bases and J by 6 bases, with 10 bases between. Germline CDR1 is SNHLY and CDR2 is FYNNEI. Here the CDR3 reads CASREVGDTQYF. Here the CDR3 DNA reads TGTGCCAGCAGGGAGGTGGGTGATACGCAGTATTTT.

The chain combines TRBV28 with TRBJ1-3; no definite D call. The CDR3 extends over 17 amino acids. Between the trimmed V and J ends, which lost 5 bases and 0 bases, there was a span of 17 bases. Germline lookup yields CDR1 MDHEN and CDR2 SYDVKM. DNA of the CDR3: TGTGCCAGCAGTCCCGACGGGAAACCAAGCTCTGGAAACACCATATATTTT. This translates into CASSPDGKPSSGNTIYF. Looking up the rest from reference TRBV28 and TRBJ1-3 gives the full variable domain: DVKVTQSSRYLVKRTGEKVFLECVQDMDHENMFWYRQDPGLGLRLIYFSYDVKMKEKGDIPEGYSVSREKKERFSLILESASTNQTSMYLCASSPDGKPSSGNTIYFGEGSWLTVV.

J is TRBJ2-3 and V is TRBV18; D remains ambiguous. V was clipped by 3 bases and J by 2 bases, with 6 bases between them. This CDR3 is 13 amino acids long. The germline gives CDR1 KGHSH, CDR2 LQKENI. CDR3 bases: TGTGCCAGCTCACCCGTTGACACAGATACGCAGTATTTT. Protein: CASSPVDTDTQYF.